A selection of T cell receptor beta chains follows, all from one sample in a study of T-cell reconstitution after alpha-beta-depleted transplantation in children. TCRdb re-called the PCR reads with MiXCR, one entry per CDR3 protein. This table has about 310,000 distinct CDR3 sequences, 20% to 30% appearing once. This sample comprised PBMCs, mostly from graft donor cells, obtained 180 days after TCRalphabeta/CD19-depleted stem cell transplant. Receptor source: a male patient younger than 18 who had a stem cell transplant for acute lymphoblastic leukemia, so the T cells may come from the graft donor. CDR3s include the opening cysteine and the closing phenylalanine or tryptophan. D genes are given only for firm matches. Size tells how often a clone was seen (once, few, many) or the class of an expanded clone, and some rows leave it out.

v_gene: TRBV27; abundance: medium-sized; j_gene: TRBJ2-2; d_gene: -; CDR3nt: TGTGCCAGCAGTTCTGGACTACCGTACACCGGGGAGCTGTTTTTT; CDR3aa: CASSSGLPYTGELFF
v_gene: TRBV20-1; abundance: -; j_gene: TRBJ1-2; d_gene: -; CDR3nt: TGCAGTGCTGTCAGAACAGGGAACTATGGCTACACCTTC; CDR3aa: CSAVRTGNYGYTF
v_gene: TRBV10-3; abundance: few; j_gene: TRBJ2-5; d_gene: TRBD2; CDR3nt: TGTGCCACCGGGGGGGGGTACCAAGAGACCCAGTACTTC; CDR3aa: CATGGGYQETQYF
v_gene: TRBV6-5; abundance: -; j_gene: TRBJ2-7; d_gene: -; CDR3nt: TGTGCCAGCAGTTACAGGGGACTCTCCTACGAGCAGTACTTC; CDR3aa: CASSYRGLSYEQYF
v_gene: TRBV12-3/TRBV12-4; abundance: -; j_gene: TRBJ2-1; d_gene: -; CDR3nt: TGTGCCAGCAGTTTAAAGTATGAGCAGTTCTTC; CDR3aa: CASSLKYEQFF
v_gene: TRBV12-3/TRBV12-4; abundance: many; j_gene: TRBJ1-5; d_gene: -; CDR3nt: TGTGCCAGCAGTTTCTCCTCGGGCGTGGATCAGCCCCAGCATTTT; CDR3aa: CASSFSSGVDQPQHF
v_gene: TRBV7-9; abundance: -; j_gene: TRBJ2-7; d_gene: TRBD1; CDR3nt: TGTGCCAGCCAACAGGGGGATGACCACGAGCAGTACTTC; CDR3aa: CASQQGDDHEQYF
v_gene: TRBV20-1; abundance: -; j_gene: TRBJ2-3; d_gene: TRBD2; CDR3nt: TGCAGTGCTAGTGGGGGGAGGGGCTTAGATACGCAGTATTTT; CDR3aa: CSASGGRGLDTQYF
v_gene: TRBV2; abundance: -; j_gene: TRBJ2-7; d_gene: -; CDR3nt: TGTGCCATCATACCGGACTTCTCCTACGAGCAGTACTTC; CDR3aa: CAIIPDFSYEQYF
v_gene: TRBV20-1; abundance: -; j_gene: TRBJ2-1; d_gene: -; CDR3nt: TGCAGTGCTTTTCGAAGGTCCTACAATGAGCAGTTCTTC; CDR3aa: CSAFRRSYNEQFF
v_gene: TRBV10-3; abundance: few; j_gene: TRBJ2-7; d_gene: TRBD2; CDR3nt: TGTGCCATCAGTTCCAGCGGGGCCTACGAGCAGTACTTC; CDR3aa: CAISSSGAYEQYF
v_gene: TRBV20-1; abundance: few; j_gene: TRBJ2-5; d_gene: -; CDR3nt: TGCAGTGCTTCACAGGGATCCCGAGAGACCCAGTACTTC; CDR3aa: CSASQGSRETQYF
v_gene: TRBV3-1; abundance: few; j_gene: TRBJ2-2; d_gene: -; CDR3nt: TGTGCCAGCAGCCAAGAATCTAGCTCGGAGAACGCCGGGGAGCTGTTTTTT; CDR3aa: CASSQESSSENAGELFF
v_gene: TRBV7-2; abundance: once; j_gene: TRBJ2-1; d_gene: -; CDR3nt: TGTGCCAGCAGGAGGGATGGCAATGAGAAGTTCTTC; CDR3aa: CASRRDGNEKFF
v_gene: TRBV12-3/TRBV12-4; abundance: -; j_gene: TRBJ2-7; d_gene: -; CDR3nt: TGTGCCAGCAGTCCCCGGGACGGGGACTACGAGCAGTACTTC; CDR3aa: CASSPRDGDYEQYF
v_gene: TRBV20-1; abundance: -; j_gene: TRBJ2-5; d_gene: TRBD2; CDR3nt: TGCTGTGCTAGAGATTGGGGACTAGCGGGCACAGGGAAGACCCAGTACTTC; CDR3aa: CCARDWGLAGTGKTQYF
v_gene: TRBV7-8; abundance: few; j_gene: TRBJ2-5; d_gene: TRBD2; CDR3nt: TGTGCCAGCAGCTTAGTGAGCGGGAGGTTCAGGGAGACCCAGTACTTC; CDR3aa: CASSLVSGRFRETQYF
v_gene: TRBV6-5; abundance: -; j_gene: TRBJ2-7; d_gene: -; CDR3nt: TGTGCCAGCAGTTCTGGGGCTTTGGGGCAGTACTTC; CDR3aa: CASSSGALGQYF
v_gene: TRBV29-1; abundance: few; j_gene: TRBJ2-7; d_gene: -; CDR3nt: TGCAGCGTTGTAGTGGGGGACTGGAGGGTTTTCTACGAGCAGTACTTC; CDR3aa: CSVVVGDWRVFYEQYF
v_gene: TRBV11-2; abundance: few; j_gene: TRBJ1-2; d_gene: -; CDR3nt: TGTGCCAGCAGCCTGAGGGGGGATGGCTACACCTTC; CDR3aa: CASSLRGDGYTF
v_gene: TRBV29-1; abundance: -; j_gene: TRBJ2-3; d_gene: -; CDR3nt: TGCAGCGGGGGGCATGGCACAGATACGCAGTATTTT; CDR3aa: CSGGHGTDTQYF
v_gene: TRBV25-1; abundance: few; j_gene: TRBJ2-1; d_gene: TRBD2; CDR3nt: TGTGCCAGCAGTGGGGGACTAGCTGGGAATGAGCAGTTCTTC; CDR3aa: CASSGGLAGNEQFF
v_gene: TRBV12-3/TRBV12-4; abundance: once; j_gene: TRBJ2-7; d_gene: -; CDR3nt: TGTGCCAGCAGTTTAAACGAGGCCGTAGGCTACGAGCAGTACTTC; CDR3aa: CASSLNEAVGYEQYF
v_gene: TRBV18; abundance: many; j_gene: TRBJ2-7; d_gene: -; CDR3nt: TGTGCCAGCTCACCCCCTACCTACGAGCAGTACTTC; CDR3aa: CASSPPTYEQYF
v_gene: TRBV29-1; abundance: -; j_gene: TRBJ2-3; d_gene: -; CDR3nt: TGCAGCGTGAGACACGTCAGGTTATCAGATACGCAGTATTTT; CDR3aa: CSVRHVRLSDTQYF
v_gene: TRBV11-1; abundance: -; j_gene: TRBJ1-1; d_gene: -; CDR3nt: TGTGCCAGCAGCTTCGGGGGACACTACACTGAAGCTTTCTTT; CDR3aa: CASSFGGHYTEAFF
v_gene: TRBV7-3; abundance: few; j_gene: TRBJ2-1; d_gene: -; CDR3nt: TGTGCCAGCAGCTCACAGGGCGCTAGCGGAAATGAGCAGTTCTTC; CDR3aa: CASSSQGASGNEQFF
v_gene: TRBV20-1; abundance: few; j_gene: TRBJ1-1; d_gene: TRBD1; CDR3nt: TGCAGTGCCCGAGGACAGGGGGGGGCCACTGAAGCTTTCTTT; CDR3aa: CSARGQGGATEAFF
v_gene: TRBV4-1; abundance: many; j_gene: TRBJ2-1; d_gene: -; CDR3nt: TGCGCCAGCAGCCACGCAATTAGCAATGAGCAGTTCTTC; CDR3aa: CASSHAISNEQFF
v_gene: TRBV12-3/TRBV12-4; abundance: few; j_gene: TRBJ2-5; d_gene: -; CDR3nt: TGTGCCAGCAGCCCATCGATCGGGGGTCAAGAGACCCAGTACTTC; CDR3aa: CASSPSIGGQETQYF
v_gene: TRBV21-1; abundance: few; j_gene: TRBJ2-7; d_gene: -; CDR3nt: TGTGCCAGCAGCAAAGTGGTCGGTAGCGGGCCAAGCTCCTACGAGCAGTACTTC; CDR3aa: CASSKVVGSGPSSYEQYF
v_gene: TRBV5-1; abundance: few; j_gene: TRBJ1-5; d_gene: -; CDR3nt: TGCGCCAGCAGCTTGGGCTATGCCAATCAGCCCCAGCATTTT; CDR3aa: CASSLGYANQPQHF
v_gene: TRBV20-1; abundance: many; j_gene: TRBJ1-6; d_gene: TRBD1; CDR3nt: TGCAGTGTCCCCGGGACAGGGCAGAATAATTCACCCCTCCACTTT; CDR3aa: CSVPGTGQNNSPLHF
v_gene: TRBV6-1; abundance: -; j_gene: TRBJ1-2; d_gene: TRBD1; CDR3nt: TGTGCCAGCAGGGACAGGGATTTCTATGGCTACACCTTC; CDR3aa: CASRDRDFYGYTF
v_gene: TRBV7-8; abundance: -; j_gene: TRBJ1-1; d_gene: -; CDR3nt: TGTGCCAGCAGCTTAGGCCCGAGGGTTGGCACTGAAGCTTTCTTT; CDR3aa: CASSLGPRVGTEAFF
v_gene: TRBV11-1; abundance: -; j_gene: TRBJ2-6; d_gene: TRBD1; CDR3nt: TGTGCCAGCAGCTCAACCCGGGACAGGGGCGTTTCTGGGGCCAACGTCCTGACTTTC; CDR3aa: CASSSTRDRGVSGANVLTF
v_gene: TRBV11-2; abundance: few; j_gene: TRBJ2-3; d_gene: TRBD2; CDR3nt: TGTGCCAGCAGCTCCGGGACTAGCGGACCATTGGCAACAGATACGCAGTATTTT; CDR3aa: CASSSGTSGPLATDTQYF
v_gene: TRBV9; abundance: -; j_gene: TRBJ2-7; d_gene: TRBD2; CDR3nt: TGTGCCAGCAGCGTAGGACTAGCGGGAGGGCCGGGATCCTACGAGCAGTACTTC; CDR3aa: CASSVGLAGGPGSYEQYF
v_gene: TRBV10-3; abundance: -; j_gene: TRBJ2-1; d_gene: -; CDR3nt: TGTGCCATCAGTGAGTCTCCGCCTAGCTCCTACAATGAGCAGTTCTTC; CDR3aa: CAISESPPSSYNEQFF
v_gene: TRBV11-2; abundance: many; j_gene: TRBJ1-1; d_gene: -; CDR3nt: TGTGCCAGCAGCTTAGCAGTCGGTGGGACTGAAGCTTTCTTT; CDR3aa: CASSLAVGGTEAFF
v_gene: TRBV7-2; abundance: -; j_gene: TRBJ2-5; d_gene: -; CDR3nt: TGTGCCAGCAGCTTAGGGGTATTTTGGCCACTACAAGAGACCCAGTACTTC; CDR3aa: CASSLGVFWPLQETQYF
v_gene: TRBV5-1; abundance: -; j_gene: TRBJ2-2; d_gene: -; CDR3nt: TGCGCCAGCAGCTTGGACTCGCAGCGGCCCGGGGAGCTGTTTTTT; CDR3aa: CASSLDSQRPGELFF
v_gene: TRBV29-1; abundance: few; j_gene: TRBJ1-1; d_gene: -; CDR3nt: TGCAGCGTTCAGAGGGGAGGGGAGAACACTGAAGCTTTCTTT; CDR3aa: CSVQRGGENTEAFF
v_gene: TRBV9; abundance: few; j_gene: TRBJ2-1; d_gene: TRBD2; CDR3nt: TGTGCCAGCAGCGTGGGGACTAGCGGGAGGTTAACTTACAATGAGCAGTTCTTC; CDR3aa: CASSVGTSGRLTYNEQFF
v_gene: TRBV10-3; abundance: few; j_gene: TRBJ2-7; d_gene: TRBD2; CDR3nt: TGTGCCATCAGCGGGACTAGCGGGACTGCAACTAGCTCCTACGAGCAGTACTTC; CDR3aa: CAISGTSGTATSSYEQYF
v_gene: TRBV29-1; abundance: -; j_gene: TRBJ2-3; d_gene: TRBD2; CDR3nt: TGCAGCGTGAGACTAGCGGGAAAAAGCACAGATACGCAGTATTTT; CDR3aa: CSVRLAGKSTDTQYF
v_gene: TRBV20-1; abundance: -; j_gene: TRBJ2-1; d_gene: TRBD1; CDR3nt: TGCAGTGCTATGACAGGGCTTTCCTACAATGAGCAGTTCTTC; CDR3aa: CSAMTGLSYNEQFF
v_gene: TRBV27; abundance: -; j_gene: TRBJ1-1; d_gene: -; CDR3nt: TGTGCCAGCAGTCCAGGGGTTCTTAACACTGAAGCTTTCTTT; CDR3aa: CASSPGVLNTEAFF
v_gene: TRBV5-6; abundance: -; j_gene: TRBJ1-6; d_gene: -; CDR3nt: TGTGCCAGCAGCCCAAACGGGGGGAATTCACCCCTCCACTTT; CDR3aa: CASSPNGGNSPLHF
v_gene: TRBV6-1; abundance: few; j_gene: TRBJ1-1; d_gene: -; CDR3nt: TGTGCCAGCAGTCCCCCGGGGATCAACACTGAAGCTTTCTTT; CDR3aa: CASSPPGINTEAFF
v_gene: TRBV19; abundance: -; j_gene: TRBJ1-5; d_gene: TRBD1; CDR3nt: TGTGCCAGTAGCCGAGGTCGGGACAGGGGTAATCAGCCCCAGCATTTT; CDR3aa: CASSRGRDRGNQPQHF
v_gene: TRBV28; abundance: few; j_gene: TRBJ1-1; d_gene: -; CDR3nt: TGTGCCAGCAGTTTTGTCTTTTCTGTCCTCGGGGGAGTGGACACTGAAGCTTTCTTT; CDR3aa: CASSFVFSVLGGVDTEAFF